Each of the 18 T cell receptor beta chains below was sequenced from the same sample in a study of blood T cell repertoires in COVID-19. Method: immunoSEQ multiplex PCR; TCRdb's copy keeps in-frame clones and lacks some. The sample yields about 240,000 clones, roughly 90% seen once. The sequenced sample was peripheral blood. These receptors all come from a man aged 60-69 years with acute or convalescent COVID-19.

The V and J genes are TRBV6-5 and TRBJ1-6; tentatively, D is TRBD1 (5 bases). The germline V gene encodes CDR1 MNHEY and CDR2 SVGAGI. CDR3 length equals 13 residues. Trimming pared 7 bases from V and 9 bases from J, leaving 13 bases between. The CDR3 DNA reads as TGTGCCAGCACCAGTATAGGGGTTTCACCCCTCCACTTT. Translation: CASTSIGVSPLHF.

This clone was seen a few times. The gene calls are TRBV28 and TRBJ1-2; D ambiguous. Trimming took off 6 bases at V and 4 bases at J, with 15 bases between the two ends. This CDR3 region has 14 residues. Germline V gene sequence: CDR1 MDHEN, CDR2 SYDVKM. CDR3 protein: CASSPLGGSYGYTF. CDR3 nucleotide sequence: TGTGCCAGCAGCCCCCTCGGCGGCAGCTATGGCTACACCTTC.

The rearrangement joins TRBV10-3 to TRBJ2-7; 7 nucleotides line up with TRBD1. The CDR3 is 14 amino acids. In germline, CDR1 is ENHRY, CDR2 SYGVKD. Trimming took 5 bases from V and 4 from J; bases not matched to a gene: 8. CDR3 protein: CAISKTGNSYEQYF. CDR3 in DNA: TGTGCCATCAGTAAGACAGGGAACTCGTACGAGCAGTACTTC.

The J gene is TRBJ1-5, the V gene TRBV4-2, with unresolved D. The CDR3 has 16 residues. Per the germline V gene, CDR1 is LGHNA and CDR2 is YNFKEQ. Trimming pared 5 bases from V and 3 bases from J, leaving 17 bases between. Written as DNA, the CDR3 is TGTGCCAGCAGCTTGACGACTATGGTGGTCAATCAGCCCCAGCATTTT. Encoded protein: CASSLTTMVVNQPQHF.

The chain uses TRBV6-2 or TRBV6-3 and TRBJ2-7; D is perhaps TRBD2 (6 bases). Germline assignment: CDR1 MNHEY and CDR2 SVGEGT. V dropped 6 bases and J dropped 6 bases, with 24 bases sitting between them. There are 16 residues in the CDR3. CDR3 region: CASSPLSAGSVGEQYF. The CDR3 region has the DNA TGTGCCAGCAGCCCGCTTAGTGCGGGATCGGTTGGCGAGCAGTACTTC.

The rearrangement joins TRBV16 to TRBJ2-2; possibly TRBD1 for D (5 bases). The CDR3 length is 14 residues. Trimming stripped 2 bases from V and 2 bases from J, with 6 bases between. Germline V lookup: CDR1 KGHSY, CDR2 FQNENV. CDR3 loop: CASSQQGNTGELFF. The CDR3 region has the DNA TGTGCCAGCAGCCAACAGGGAAACACCGGGGAGCTGTTTTTT.

The rearrangement uses TRBV19 and TRBJ1-6, with 7 bases matching TRBD1. The J segment lost 5 bases and the V segment lost 5 bases, leaving 9 bases of the junction unmatched. The CDR3 spans 16 residues. Per the germline V gene, CDR1 is LNHDA and CDR2 is SQIVND (reference sequence). The CDR3 bases are TGTGCCAGTAGTGTTACCGGGACAGCTGATAATTCACCCCTCCACTTT. Its protein product is CASSVTGTADNSPLHF.

The rearrangement links TRBV5-6 to TRBJ2-7, with 8 bases that match TRBD2. V was pared by 0 bases and J by 3 bases, with 8 bases of the junction left unmatched. CDR1 SGHDT and CDR2 YYEEEE come from the germline V gene. This CDR3 contains 16 residues. The chain's CDR3 is CASSLVASGSYYEQYF. In DNA, the CDR3 is TGTGCCAGCAGCTTGGTAGCCAGCGGGAGTTACTACGAGCAGTACTTC.

The chain employs TRBV5-5 and TRBJ2-7; tentatively, D is TRBD2 (6 bases). The germline V and J ends were trimmed by 0 bases and 3 bases, with 13 bases remaining between them. The CDR3 has 15 amino acids. CDR1 and CDR2 from the germline V gene are SGHKS and YYEKEE (reference sequence). CDR3 in amino acids: CASSLARGIVYEQYF. The DNA of the CDR3 is TGTGCCAGCAGCTTGGCGCGCGGGATAGTCTACGAGCAGTACTTC.

The gene calls are TRBV30 and TRBJ1-6, with TRBD1 as a possible D gene (5 bases). CDR1 GTSNPN and CDR2 SVGIG come from the germline V gene (reference sequence). The CDR3 loop spans 14 amino acids. Trimming took off 3 bases at V and 6 bases at J, with 12 bases between the two ends. The DNA for the CDR3 is TGTGCCTGGAGCGACCGGAGGGGTAATTCACCCCTCCACTTT. Translation: CAWSDRRGNSPLHF.

This clone appeared a few times. V gene TRBV27 combines with J gene TRBJ2-7, with 12 bases lining up with TRBD1. Germline values: CDR1 MNHEY, CDR2 SMNVEV (reference sequence). Trimming at V came to 6 bases and at J to 3 bases, leaving 18 bases not matched to a gene. The CDR3 is 19 amino acids. The CDR3, as DNA: TGTGCCAGCAGCAAGACCGGGACAGGGGGCAACCTGTTTAACTACGAGCAGTACTTC. Translation gives CASSKTGTGGNLFNYEQYF.

This chain joins TRBV29-1 and TRBJ1-2; D may be TRBD1 (6 bases). The CDR3 loop spans 14 amino acids. Germline V CDR1 and CDR2: SQVTM, ANQGSEA. Trimming took off 6 bases at V and 3 bases at J, with 17 bases between the two ends. The CDR3 DNA reads as TGCAGCGTATCAACAGGGAGAAGGGACTATGGCTACACCTTC. As protein: CSVSTGRRDYGYTF.

V and J are TRBV28 and TRBJ2-5; perhaps TRBD2 as D (6 bases). The germline V and J ends were trimmed by 1 base and 10 bases, with 16 bases remaining between them. The CDR3 spans 14 residues. Germline CDR1 reads MDHEN; CDR2 reads SYDVKM. DNA of the CDR3: TGTGCCAGCAGTTTATCGGACTTAAACGGGAGCCAGTACTTC. It is translated as CASSLSDLNGSQYF.

The chain combines TRBV7-6 with TRBJ2-7; D is perhaps TRBD1 (6 bases). CDR3 size: 15 residues. CDR1 and CDR2 from the germline V gene are SGHVS and FNYEAQ. Between the trimmed V and J ends, which lost 5 bases and 2 bases, there was a span of 16 bases. The CDR3, as DNA: TGTGCCAGCAGCCCCGGACAGCCGGGCACCTACGAGCAGTACTTC. Translation: CASSPGQPGTYEQYF.

This clone has a single count. This rearrangement joins TRBV6-5 to TRBJ1-1, with D perhaps TRBD1 (6 bases). V gave up 7 bases and J gave up 5 bases, with 14 bases separating them. CDR3 length: 13 amino acids. Germline V gene sequence: CDR1 MNHEY, CDR2 SVGAGI. The chain's CDR3 is CASNRQVGTEAFF. DNA of the CDR3: TGTGCCAGCAACCGACAGGTGGGGACTGAAGCTTTCTTT.

The genes are TRBV29-1 and TRBJ2-7; 12 bases align to TRBD2. The CDR3 runs 16 residues. Germline-derived CDR1 and CDR2 are SQVTM and ANQGSEA. V lost 2 bases, J lost 3 bases, and 8 bases stayed unmatched. The CDR3 DNA follows: TGCAGCGTTGAAAAGACTAGCGGGAGCCAGAGCTACGAGCAGTACTTC. This encodes CSVEKTSGSQSYEQYF.

This clone was counted only a few times. V is TRBV11-2 and J is TRBJ1-1; perhaps TRBD1 as D (5 bases). Trimming took off 1 base at V and 1 base at J, with 13 bases between the two ends. This CDR3 has 16 residues. Looked up from germline, CDR1 is SGHAT and CDR2 is FQNNGV. The CDR3 spells CASSLGIGATNTEAFF. CDR3 in DNA: TGTGCCAGCAGCTTAGGGATAGGGGCTACGAACACTGAAGCTTTCTTT.

V is TRBV5-8 and J is TRBJ2-7; 12 bases fit TRBD1. The CDR3 length is 14 residues. Germline trimming cut 3 bases from V and 6 bases from J; bases unmatched to any gene: 4. Germline V gene lookup returns CDR1 SGHTS and CDR2 YDEGEE. CDR3 sequence reads: CASSSGTGGLEQYF. In DNA, the CDR3 is TGTGCCAGCAGCTCCGGGACAGGGGGCCTCGAGCAGTACTTC.